This T cell receptor beta chain was captured by sequencing in a study of blood T cell repertoires in COVID-19. Background on the study: Sites in the United States, Italy and Spain provided acute and convalescent COVID-19 samples. The cDNA or gDNA used as material had been derived from T cells, B-cell-depleted T cells, or PBMCs.

In the authors' methods: The assay estimated nucleated cells by amplifying reference gene primers. Libraries were prepared by immunoSEQ multiplex PCR; TCRdb keeps only in-frame clonotypes and omits some of them. V and J calls and clone size are as listed in that table; D and trimming were resolved from the DNA. The sample lists about 200,000 clones, 80% to 90% seen once, with more than 0.7% in the top ten. This clonotype was sampled from a woman in her 70s with acute or convalescent COVID-19. Sequenced sample: peripheral blood.

CDR3 protein: CASSETSGSTTDTQYF. The CDR3 nucleotides read TGCGCCAGCAGTGAGACTAGCGGGTCTACCACAGATACGCAGTATTTT. V gene TRBV10-1 combines with J gene TRBJ2-3, with 9 nucleotides matching TRBD2. The CDR3 has 16 residues. Looked up from germline, CDR1 is WNHNN and CDR2 is SYGVQD (reference sequence). V shed 2 bases and J 2 bases; nucleotides not matched to a gene: 5.